The subject of this entry is one T cell receptor beta chain. The antigen is not known. Single viable CD3+CD4+CD8-CD45RO+ cells were sorted as the memory CD4+ T cells. Serum IgG to CMV pp150, pp28, p38 and p52 defined serostatus. The sample belongs to a study of memory CD4+ T cells and cytomegalovirus serostatus. Overall study context: Healthy Belgian adult donors included nine or ten CMV-positive and around 25 CMV-negative people. Study results and limitations: 67 of 164 known CMV-associated TCRbeta sequences appeared in CD4+ memory.

Some clones are missing from TCRdb's copy, which holds only in-frame ones; the method was immunoSEQ multiplex PCR. The data contain under 55,000 clones, about 86% of them singletons. This sequence originates from an adult in good health and CMV-seropositive. The specimen was memory CD4+ T cells from blood.

CDR3 loop: CASSPVGSRNIQYF. The DNA for the CDR3 is TGTGCCAGCTCACCCGTCGGCTCGAGAAACATTCAGTACTTC. This sequence joins TRBV18 and TRBJ2-4; D is unclear. Trimming removed 3 bases at V and 6 bases at J, with 12 bases between. The germline V gene has CDR1 KGHSH and CDR2 LQKENI. CDR3 size: 14 residues.